Below, 28 T cell receptor beta chains from the same sample are listed, as sequenced in a study of shared clonotypes between healthy human individuals. TCRdb's copy holds only in-frame clones and misses some; the assay was immunoSEQ multiplex PCR. The sample lists roughly 2 million clones; about 94% were seen once. The sample consisted of naive CD4+ T cells sorted from blood. Subset of the sample: CD45RA+ positively selected. These receptor sequences come from a man aged 18 to 30 in good health.

In its sample, this clone was seen once. J is TRBJ1-6 and V is TRBV30; D remains ambiguous. The CDR3 covers 13 residues. The V end was cut by 3 bases, the J end by 7 bases, with 10 bases between. CDR1 and CDR2 (germline): GTSNPN, SVGIG (reference sequence). As DNA, the CDR3 is TGTGCCTGGAGGGAGATTCTGAATTCACCCCTCCACTTT. Translation: CAWREILNSPLHF. Full variable domain (outside the CDR3, taken from reference TRBV30 and TRBJ1-6): SQTIHQWPATLVQPVGSPLSLECTVEGTSNPNLYWYRQAAGRGLQLLFYSVGIGQISSEVPQNLSASRPQDRQFILSSKKLLLSDSGFYLCAWREILNSPLHFGNGTRLTVT.

The chain employs TRBV5-6 and TRBJ2-1; 9 bases map to TRBD1. Germline-derived CDR1 and CDR2 are SGHDT and YYEEEE. CDR3 length: 13 amino acids. Germline trimming cut 4 bases from V and 8 bases from J; bases unmatched to any gene: 4. The CDR3 here is CASSEGQGDEQFF. DNA for the CDR3: TGTGCCAGCAGCGAGGGACAGGGAGATGAGCAGTTCTTC.

V gene TRBV5-4 combines with J gene TRBJ2-2, with D perhaps assigned TRBD1 or TRBD2 (6 bases each). The CDR3 length is 15 residues. Trimming took off 1 base at V and 5 bases at J, with 12 bases between the two ends. Germline V gives CDR1 SGHNT, CDR2 YYREEE (reference sequence). As DNA, the CDR3 is TGTGCCAGCAGCTTGCCCCCGGGGGCTACCGGGGAGCTGTTTTTT. Amino acid sequence: CASSLPPGATGELFF.

Details on this clone: Different DNA sequences within this sample yield the same CDR3. This chain links TRBV5-1 with TRBJ2-1, with D possibly matching TRBD1 (5 bases). The germline gives CDR1 SGHRS, CDR2 YFSETQ. The CDR3 loop spans 14 amino acids. The germline V and J ends were trimmed by 4 bases and 1 base, with 9 bases remaining between them. This CDR3 reads CASSPAGSYNEQFF. The DNA for the CDR3 is TGCGCCAGCAGCCCCGCAGGGTCCTACAATGAGCAGTTCTTC.

The V gene is TRBV15, the J gene TRBJ1-5, with D possibly matching TRBD1 (6 bases). V shed 10 bases and J shed 1 base, with 20 bases lying between them. From germline, CDR1 is LNHNV and CDR2 YYDKDF (reference sequence). This CDR3 spans 16 amino acids. As DNA, the CDR3 is TGTGCCATCTCCCCGACAGGCCAGGCCAGCAATCAGCCCCAGCATTTT. It specifies CAISPTGQASNQPQHF.

The chain has TRBV7-9 and TRBJ2-5; TRBD1 matches at 9 bases. The V gene's germline CDR1 is SEHNR and CDR2 FQNEAQ (reference sequence). V was clipped by 2 bases and J by 5 bases; unmatched bases: 6. This CDR3 spans 15 amino acids. In DNA form, the CDR3 reads TGTGCCAGCAGCTTAACGGGGACAGGGTTGGAGACCCAGTACTTC. Encoded protein: CASSLTGTGLETQYF. The full variable domain, its missing parts supplied by reference TRBV7-9 and TRBJ2-5, is DTGVSQNPRHKITKRGQNVTFRCDPISEHNRLYWYRQTLGQGPEFLTYFQNEAQLEKSRLLSDRFSAERPKGSFSTLEIQRTEQGDSAMYLCASSLTGTGLETQYFGPGTRLLVL.

The sample holds one count of this clone. Mismatch with germline at one junction end may stem from a read error. CDR3 DNA: TGTGCCAGCAGCTTAACGCCGGGGGCTCAAGGGACCCAGTACTTC. This encodes CASSLTPGAQGTQYF. This chain links TRBV7-3 with TRBJ2-5, with D possibly called TRBD1 or TRBD2 (6 bases each). CDR1 is SGHTA and CDR2 is FQGTGA in the germline V gene. The length of the CDR3 is 15 residues.

V is TRBV6-1 and J is TRBJ1-4; no reliable D call. The CDR3 loop spans 15 amino acids. Trimming removed 4 bases from V and 3 bases from J, with 12 bases in between. CDR1 is MNHNS and CDR2 is SASEGT in the germline V gene. The CDR3 spells CASSGTRAPNEKLFF. CDR3 coding DNA: TGTGCCAGCAGTGGAACACGGGCTCCTAATGAAAAACTGTTTTTT.

On this clone: Other DNA sequences in the sample encode the same CDR3. V usage is TRBV29-1 and J usage is TRBJ1-1; D gene unclear. Germline lookup yields CDR1 SQVTM and CDR2 ANQGSEA. Trimming took 6 bases from V and 0 from J, leaving 11 bases between them. The CDR3 length is 13 residues. The CDR3 here is CSVGGVVNTEAFF. DNA of the CDR3: TGCAGCGTGGGTGGGGTTGTGAACACTGAAGCTTTCTTT. The full variable domain, in which reference TRBV29-1 and TRBJ1-1 provide the parts outside the CDR3, is SAVISQKPSRDICQRGTSLTIQCQVDSQVTMMFWYRQQPGQSLTLIATANQGSEATYESGFVIDKFPISRPNLTFSTLTVSNMSPEDSSIYLCSVGGVVNTEAFFGQGTRLTVV.

Note on this clone: Within the sample, other DNA sequences also encode this same CDR3. V usage is TRBV4-1 and J usage is TRBJ2-7; no clear D. V lost 4 bases and J 1 base, leaving 8 bases between the germline ends. Germline CDR1 and CDR2: MGHRA and YSYEKL. This CDR3 region has 13 residues. The CDR3 sequence: CASSRTESYEQYF. CDR3 sequence (DNA): TGCGCCAGCAGCCGCACTGAATCCTACGAGCAGTACTTC.

This rearrangement joins TRBV5-1 to TRBJ2-3; 10 nucleotides match TRBD1. The CDR3 covers 18 residues. The V segment lost 4 bases and the J segment 0 bases; nucleotides outside the gene matches: 11. Germline-derived CDR1 and CDR2 are SGHRS and YFSETQ. The CDR3 region is CASSPGTGVTPSTDTQYF. The CDR3 coding sequence is TGCGCCAGCAGCCCCGGGACAGGGGTTACCCCAAGCACAGATACGCAGTATTTT.

The V and J genes are TRBV7-2 and TRBJ2-5, with TRBD2 as a possible D gene (6 bases). CDR3 length: 14 amino acids. Trimming pared 6 bases from V and 1 base from J, leaving 12 bases between. The germline gives CDR1 SGHTA, CDR2 FQGNSA. The CDR3 coding sequence is TGTGCCAGCAGGAAAAGCGGGCTCCAAGAGACCCAGTACTTC. Residues: CASRKSGLQETQYF.

The chain uses TRBV30 and TRBJ2-7; 11 nucleotides agree with TRBD1. The CDR3 spans 16 residues. Germline-derived CDR1 and CDR2 are GTSNPN and SVGIG (reference sequence). The V segment lost 3 bases and the J segment 1 base; nucleotides outside the gene matches: 8. DNA of the CDR3: TGTGCCTGGAGAGATAGGGGACAGGGGGGGTCCTACGAGCAGTACTTC. It specifies CAWRDRGQGGSYEQYF. Full variable domain (remainder filled in from reference TRBV30 and TRBJ2-7): SQTIHQWPATLVQPVGSPLSLECTVEGTSNPNLYWYRQAAGRGLQLLFYSVGIGQISSEVPQNLSASRPQDRQFILSSKKLLLSDSGFYLCAWRDRGQGGSYEQYFGPGTRLTVT.

J is TRBJ2-1 and V is TRBV11-1; 7 bases agree with TRBD2. The CDR3 is made up of 13 amino acids. CDR1 and CDR2 from the germline V gene are SGHAT and FQDESV (reference sequence). J lost 7 bases, V lost 1 base, and 1 base had no gene match. CDR3 nucleotide sequence: TGTGCCAGCAGCTTAGAGGGAGGGAATGAGCAGTTCTTC. It encodes CASSLEGGNEQFF.

CDR3 nucleotides: TGTGCCAGCAGTTATCAGCAGGGAAACACTGAAGCTTTCTTT. Residues: CASSYQQGNTEAFF. The chain has TRBV6-5 and TRBJ1-1; D is perhaps TRBD1 (5 bases). Germline V gene data show CDR1 as MNHEY and CDR2 as SVGAGI. V was pared by 3 bases and J by 2 bases, with 10 bases between. This CDR3 is 14 amino acids long.

V usage is TRBV19 and J usage is TRBJ2-3, with 8 bases fitting TRBD2. Per germline, CDR1 LNHDA and CDR2 SQIVND (reference sequence). The J segment lost 1 base and the V segment lost 5 bases, leaving 14 bases of the junction unmatched. The CDR3 runs 18 residues. The CDR3 is CASSPDRQTSAGTDTQYF. In DNA form, the CDR3 reads TGTGCCAGTAGTCCAGACCGCCAGACTAGCGCCGGCACAGATACGCAGTATTTT.

The gene calls are TRBV4-3 and TRBJ2-5, with TRBD2 identical over 8 bases. This CDR3 is built from 15 residues. Germline V gene sequence: CDR1 LGHNA, CDR2 YSLEER. V shed 3 bases and J 3 bases; nucleotides not matched to a gene: 6. The chain's CDR3 is CASSHGGALEETQYF. The CDR3 DNA is TGCGCCAGCAGCCACGGGGGGGCGTTGGAAGAGACCCAGTACTTC.

J is TRBJ2-3 and V is TRBV11-2; TRBD1 agrees at 8 bases. V shed 7 bases and J 5 bases; nucleotides not matched to a gene: 20. Per germline, CDR1 SGHAT and CDR2 FQNNGV. CDR3 length equals 18 residues. The CDR3 region is CASTTARGRLSSVDTQYF. Written as DNA, the CDR3 is TGTGCCAGCACAACAGCCAGGGGGCGATTGTCGTCGGTAGATACGCAGTATTTT.

The chain employs TRBV6-1 and TRBJ1-2; 9 nucleotides match TRBD1. V lost 1 base and J lost 8; bases outside the gene matches: 8. Germline CDR1 and CDR2: MNHNS and SASEGT. The CDR3 runs to 15 residues. The CDR3 region has the DNA TGTGCCAGCAGTGAAGTAAAGGGACAGGGCTACGGCTACACCTTC. It is translated as CASSEVKGQGYGYTF.

The CDR3 sequence: CAISLDSYEQYF. The CDR3 DNA is TGTGCCATCAGTCTCGATTCCTACGAGCAGTACTTC. This sequence joins TRBV10-3 and TRBJ2-7; D is unclear. The CDR3 extends over 12 amino acids. Germline V gene lookup returns CDR1 ENHRY and CDR2 SYGVKD. V was trimmed by 5 bases and J by 1 base, leaving 6 bases between them.

The chain couples TRBV2 to TRBJ2-3; D gene unclear. Germline V CDR1 and CDR2: SNHLY, FYNNEI. The CDR3 has 16 amino acids. V lost 7 bases to trimming and J lost 2 bases, with 19 bases between them. In DNA form, the CDR3 reads TGTGCCAGCACTGAGAGCCTCTTTGCCTTCACAGATACGCAGTATTTT. This translates into CASTESLFAFTDTQYF.

This clone was detected only once. The chain recombines TRBV5-6 with TRBJ1-1, with 9 bases matching TRBD1. With 7 bases clipped from V and 11 bases from J, the junction kept 6 bases outside the gene matches. CDR3 size: 11 residues. CDR1 is SGHDT, CDR2 YYEEEE, per germline. The CDR3: CASQQGAMAFF. The CDR3 coding sequence is TGTGCCAGCCAACAGGGGGCGATGGCTTTCTTT.

The chain joins TRBV4-2 to TRBJ2-5; possibly TRBD2 for D (5 bases). Trimming removed 6 bases at V and 1 base at J, with 21 bases between. This CDR3 spans 17 amino acids. CDR1 and CDR2 from the germline V gene are LGHNA and YNFKEQ. The CDR3 region is CASRAFMIWGAQETQYF. In DNA, the CDR3 is TGTGCCAGCAGGGCCTTTATGATTTGGGGAGCCCAAGAGACCCAGTACTTC.

About this clone: Other DNA sequences in this sample translate to the same CDR3. V usage is TRBV11-2 and J usage is TRBJ2-1; 7 nucleotides match TRBD2. The CDR3 length is 15 residues. Trimming at V came to 2 bases and at J to 2 bases, leaving 3 bases not matched to a gene. The V gene's germline CDR1 is SGHAT and CDR2 FQNNGV. This CDR3 reads CASSLSGGTYNEQFF. CDR3 in DNA: TGTGCCAGCAGCTTATCGGGAGGTACCTACAATGAGCAGTTCTTC. Drawing the rest from reference TRBV11-2 and TRBJ2-1, the complete variable domain is EAGVAQSPRYKIIEKRQSVAFWCNPISGHATLYWYQQILGQGPKLLIQFQNNGVVDDSQLPKDRFSAERLKGVDSTLKIQPAKLEDSAVYLCASSLSGGTYNEQFFGPGTRLTVL.

Concerning this clone: Other nucleotide sequences in the sample specify the same CDR3. The J gene is TRBJ1-5, the V gene TRBV4-3; no clear D gene. The V and J ends lost 0 bases and 6 bases respectively, with 6 bases between them. CDR1 and CDR2 (germline): LGHNA, YSLEER. The CDR3 sequence is 13 residues long. The CDR3 region has the DNA TGCGCCAGCAGCCAAGATCGGGGTCAGCCCCAGCATTTT. Residues: CASSQDRGQPQHF.

This chain uses TRBV28 with TRBJ2-2; TRBD2 matches 7 bases. V lost 6 bases and J lost 2; bases outside the gene matches: 9. The CDR3 is made up of 16 amino acids. CDR1 and CDR2 (germline): MDHEN, SYDVKM. This chain's CDR3 is CASRLGLAVNTGELFF. CDR3 coding DNA: TGTGCCAGCAGGCTAGGGCTAGCGGTTAACACCGGGGAGCTGTTTTTT.

As to this clone: The same CDR3 arises from other DNA sequences in this sample as well. The chain employs TRBV7-2 and TRBJ2-3, with TRBD2 identical over 13 bases. Germline V gene lookup returns CDR1 SGHTA and CDR2 FQGNSA. The CDR3 extends over 16 amino acids. Trimming took 4 bases from V and 3 from J; bases not matched to a gene: 4. CDR3 in DNA: TGTGCCAGCAGCTCGAGGACTAGCGGGGGAACAGATACGCAGTATTTT. This gives the protein CASSSRTSGGTDTQYF.

The V call is TRBV4-3, the J call TRBJ2-1, with 7 bases fitting TRBD2. The CDR3 spans 19 residues. After removal of 1 base from V and 4 bases from J, the junction contained 16 bases not matched to a gene. The germline CDR1 and CDR2 sequences are LGHNA and YSLEER. CDR3 bases: TGCGCCAGCAGCCAAGCGTCAGGGTTCTATCGGGAGGAGTACAATGAGCAGTTCTTC. It codes for CASSQASGFYREEYNEQFF.